The 23 T cell receptor beta chains presented below share a single source sample, sequenced in a study of T cell responses to AZD1222 COVID-19 vaccine. The assay was immunoSEQ multiplex PCR, and TCRdb's table has in-frame clones only and misses some. This sample yields some 130,000 clones, of which approximately 92% are seen a single time; 6% to 7.5% belongs to the top ten. Sample: peripheral blood, taken 28 days after the second AZD1222 dose. The receptors here all came from an adult who received the AZD1222 COVID-19 vaccine.

This chain links TRBV6-5 with TRBJ2-7; D is unresolved. This CDR3 comprises 13 residues. The germline V and J ends were trimmed by 2 bases and 7 bases, with 12 bases remaining between them. Germline V gene sequence: CDR1 MNHEY, CDR2 SVGAGI. The CDR3 reads CASSYNEAREQYF. The DNA for the CDR3 is TGTGCCAGCAGTTACAATGAAGCGAGGGAGCAGTACTTC.

The chain uses TRBV3-1 (or the pseudogene TRBV3-2) and TRBJ2-1; TRBD2 aligns across 8 bases. The CDR3 consists of 16 residues. V trimming: 0 bases; J trimming: 6 bases; junction bases outside the gene matches: 7. CDR1 is LGHDT and CDR2 is YNNKEL in the germline V gene (reference sequence). This chain's CDR3 is CASSQEGTRLANEQFF. The CDR3 DNA reads TGTGCCAGCAGCCAAGAAGGGACTAGGCTAGCCAATGAGCAGTTCTTC.

V and J are TRBV3-1 (or the pseudogene TRBV3-2) and TRBJ1-6; possible D gene TRBD1, 5 bases. V was cut by 6 bases and J by 7 bases, with 13 bases left in between. This CDR3 has 14 residues. In germline, CDR1 is LGHDT, CDR2 YNNKEL (reference sequence). The CDR3 is CASRTGRPNSPLHF. CDR3 bases: TGTGCCAGCAGGACGGGACGGCCGAATTCACCCCTCCACTTT.

The chain combines TRBV6-2 or TRBV6-3 with TRBJ2-3, with D unresolved. V was pared by 5 bases and J by 2 bases, with 5 bases between. Germline CDR1 reads MNHEY; CDR2 reads SVGEGT. This CDR3 region has 12 residues. The DNA for the CDR3 is TGTGCCAGCAGTCAGATCACAGATACGCAGTATTTT. This sequence encodes CASSQITDTQYF.

This clone was seen just once. Distinct nucleotide sequences in the sample also encode this CDR3. The chain is built from TRBV7-3 and TRBJ1-6; a possible D gene is TRBD1 (6 bases). The CDR3 spans 16 residues. V was trimmed by 2 bases and J by 7 bases, leaving 15 bases between them. Germline V gives CDR1 SGHTA, CDR2 FQGTGA. In nucleotides, the CDR3 is TGTGCCAGCAGCTTAGGGGGCGGGGGCATGAATTCACCCCTCCACTTT. This codes for CASSLGGGGMNSPLHF.

The rearrangement joins TRBV30 to TRBJ1-3; possible D gene TRBD1, 5 bases. Trimming took 5 bases from V and 4 from J, leaving 6 bases between them. The CDR3 covers 11 residues. Germline CDR1 and CDR2: GTSNPN and SVGIG (reference sequence). Written as DNA, the CDR3 is TGTGCCTGGGACAGAGGAAACACCATATATTTT. It is translated as CAWDRGNTIYF.

The chain carries TRBV4-2 and TRBJ1-6, with D unresolved. Between the trimmed V and J ends, which lost 0 bases and 10 bases, there was a span of 22 bases. The CDR3 length is 18 residues. CDR1 is LGHNA and CDR2 is YNFKEQ in the germline V gene. The CDR3 loop reads CASSQDYRGRGVGSPLHF. DNA of the CDR3: TGTGCCAGCAGCCAAGATTATCGGGGTAGAGGAGTGGGATCACCCCTCCACTTT.

The V call is TRBV5-1, the J call TRBJ2-3; D is perhaps TRBD2 (5 bases). This CDR3 has 16 amino acids. Germline CDR1 and CDR2: SGHRS and YFSETQ. The V end lost 0 bases, the J end lost 1 base, and 12 bases lay between the germline ends. CDR3 loop: CASSLGGQPGTDTQYF. The CDR3 DNA is TGCGCCAGCAGCTTGGGAGGGCAGCCTGGCACAGATACGCAGTATTTT.

J is TRBJ1-1 and V is TRBV5-4; the D is unclear. The germline V gene has CDR1 SGHNT and CDR2 YYREEE (reference sequence). The ends were cut back, 2 bases at V and 0 bases at J, with 5 bases in the middle. The length of the CDR3 is 13 residues. CDR3 region: CASSFDLNTEAFF. CDR3 DNA: TGTGCCAGCAGCTTTGATCTGAACACTGAAGCTTTCTTT.

This clone was found once. The chain has TRBV19 and TRBJ1-6; maybe TRBD1 (5 bases). Trimming took 5 bases from V and 8 from J, leaving 13 bases between them. This CDR3 has 14 amino acids. The V gene's germline CDR1 is LNHDA and CDR2 SQIVND (reference sequence). This CDR3 is CASSAGTSHSPLHF. The CDR3 DNA sequence: TGTGCCAGTAGTGCCGGGACGTCCCATTCACCCCTCCACTTT.

This clone was seen once. The V and J genes are TRBV3-1 (or the pseudogene TRBV3-2) and TRBJ1-5, with D unresolved. CDR1 LGHDT and CDR2 YNNKEL come from the germline V gene (reference sequence). The V end lost 1 base, the J end lost 3 bases, and 10 bases lay between the germline ends. The CDR3 extends over 15 amino acids. The CDR3 nucleotides are TGTGCCAGCAGCCAAGCAGGTATCCCCAATCAGCCCCAGCATTTT. Amino acids: CASSQAGIPNQPQHF.

The chain employs TRBV24-1 and TRBJ2-5; no clear D gene. Germline-derived CDR1 and CDR2 are KGHDR and SFDVKD. This CDR3 is built from 15 residues. Between the trimmed V and J ends, which lost 1 base and 5 bases, there was a span of 13 bases. CDR3 sequence: CATSDLWADRETQYF. In DNA form, the CDR3 reads TGTGCCACCAGTGATTTATGGGCCGACCGGGAGACCCAGTACTTC.

This clone was found once. The V and J genes are TRBV5-8 and TRBJ1-1; no reliable D call. The ends were cut back, 0 bases at V and 1 base at J, with 10 bases in the middle. CDR1 is SGHTS and CDR2 is YDEGEE in the germline V gene. The CDR3 sequence is 15 residues long. The CDR3: CASSLGPSGNTEAFF. In DNA, the CDR3 is TGTGCCAGCAGCTTGGGCCCATCGGGGAACACTGAAGCTTTCTTT. Full variable domain (rest looked up from reference TRBV5-8 and TRBJ1-1): EAGVTQSPTHLIKTRGQQATLRCSPISGHTSVYWYQQALGLGLQFLLWYDEGEERNRGNFPPRFSGRQFPNYSSELNVNALELEDSALYLCASSLGPSGNTEAFFGQGTRLTVV.

This chain connects TRBV7-8 to TRBJ1-2, with 7 bases lining up with TRBD1. V dropped 4 bases and J dropped 5; count of bases not matched to a gene: 4. CDR1 SGHVS and CDR2 FQNEAQ come from the germline V gene. The CDR3 is 13 amino acids. The CDR3 region is CASSSGTAYGYTF. The CDR3 nucleotides are TGTGCCAGCAGCTCAGGGACAGCGTATGGCTACACCTTC.

The chain recombines TRBV4-1 with TRBJ2-3, with 10 bases identical to TRBD2. The trim removed 1 base at V and 3 bases at J, leaving 22 bases unmatched. CDR3 length equals 22 residues. The germline CDR1 and CDR2 sequences are MGHRA and YSYEKL. This chain's CDR3 is CASSQGLFRARAGGRRTDTQYF. In DNA form, the CDR3 reads TGCGCCAGCAGCCAAGGGCTTTTTAGGGCTAGAGCGGGGGGGCGAAGGACAGATACGCAGTATTTT.

The chain employs TRBV2 and TRBJ1-2, with a weak D call TRBD1 (5 bases). The CDR3 runs to 13 residues. Germline assignment: CDR1 SNHLY and CDR2 FYNNEI. V lost 2 bases and J 2 bases, leaving 6 bases between the germline ends. This CDR3 reads CASSEWGNYGYTF. The CDR3 DNA sequence: TGTGCCAGCAGTGAATGGGGGAACTATGGCTACACCTTC.

V usage is TRBV5-1 and J usage is TRBJ1-1; 9 bases line up with TRBD1. CDR3 size: 13 residues. Germline CDR1 reads SGHRS; CDR2 reads YFSETQ. V lost 4 bases and J lost 6; bases outside the gene matches: 4. The DNA of the CDR3 is TGCGCCAGCAGCGTGGGGGACAGGGCTGAAGCTTTCTTT. Translation: CASSVGDRAEAFF. Together with reference TRBV5-1 and TRBJ1-1, the CDR3 gives the full variable domain: KAGVTQTPRYLIKTRGQQVTLSCSPISGHRSVSWYQQTPGQGLQFLFEYFSETQRNKGNFPGRFSGRQFSNSRSEMNVSTLELGDSALYLCASSVGDRAEAFFGQGTRLTVV.

This clone is a singleton in its sample. This sequence joins TRBV12-3 or TRBV12-4 and TRBJ1-6, with unresolved D. The ends were cut back, 5 bases at V and 11 bases at J, with 10 bases in the middle. The CDR3 runs 12 residues. In nucleotides, the CDR3 is TGTGCCAGCAGTCGAAAGGGCGCACCCCTCCACTTT. This translates into CASSRKGAPLHF.

The V gene is TRBV19, the J gene TRBJ1-2; D is unclear. V lost 10 bases to trimming and J lost 5 bases, with 11 bases between them. This CDR3 contains 11 residues. Per germline, CDR1 LNHDA and CDR2 SQIVND (reference sequence). In nucleotides, the CDR3 is TGTGCCACCTCAGAAGTGTATGGCTACACCTTC. It yields the protein CATSEVYGYTF.

This rearrangement joins TRBV12-3 or TRBV12-4 to TRBJ2-1, with D uncertain. The germline V and J ends were trimmed by 6 bases and 8 bases, with 11 bases remaining between them. This CDR3 comprises 12 residues. The CDR3 DNA reads TGTGCCAGCAGGCCGGATGTCGATGAGCAGTTCTTC. This translates into CASRPDVDEQFF.

V usage is TRBV28 and J usage is TRBJ1-2; TRBD1 agrees at 8 bases. The CDR3 consists of 13 residues. With V trimmed by 10 bases and J by 6 bases, 10 bases remained unmatched. Germline values: CDR1 MDHEN, CDR2 SYDVKM. CDR3 amino acids: CAIETGDGNGYTF. CDR3 nucleotide sequence: TGTGCCATCGAGACAGGGGACGGGAATGGCTACACCTTC.

V gene TRBV7-9 combines with J gene TRBJ1-3; the D is unclear. The CDR3 runs to 14 residues. The V gene lost 5 bases and the J gene lost 1 base, with 9 bases spanning the gap. Germline loops: CDR1 SEHNR, CDR2 FQNEAQ (reference sequence). Here the CDR3 reads CASSPWGSGNTIYF. CDR3 in DNA: TGTGCCAGCAGCCCGTGGGGTTCTGGAAACACCATATATTTT.

J is TRBJ1-2 and V is TRBV3-1 (or the pseudogene TRBV3-2); weak D call: TRBD1 (6 bases). The CDR3 has 13 residues. Trimming took 4 bases from V and 4 from J, leaving 10 bases between them. In germline, CDR1 is LGHDT, CDR2 YNNKEL (reference sequence). The CDR3 sequence is CASSPTGVYGYTF. For the CDR3, the DNA is TGTGCCAGCAGCCCGACAGGAGTCTATGGCTACACCTTC.